This T cell receptor beta chain originates from a study of identical twins. The CDR3 contains 16 residues. V lost 3 bases to trimming and J lost 6 bases, with 20 bases between them. The V gene's germline CDR1 is MNHEY and CDR2 SVGAGI. Template switching (which added a universal primer site) was used, and cDNA carried unique molecular identifiers. TCRdb re-analysed the 5' RACE reads in MiXCR, keeping a single row per CDR3 protein. The table has 600,000 to 800,000 distinct CDR3 sequences, about 20% seen once. These data also formed part of another study, on T cells expressing NK-cell markers. That paper states: Among CD8+ T cells from 5 to 7 donors, dominant NKG2C+ clonotypes accounted for roughly 1.0-8%.

J is TRBJ1-2 and V is TRBV6-5; no definite D call. Sequencing was done on a sample of PBMCs. The TCR comes from a woman younger than 30 in good health. CDR3 amino acids: CASSYPTLTAGNGYTF. The CDR3 coding sequence is TGTGCCAGCAGTTATCCCACCTTAACCGCGGGAAATGGCTACACCTTC.